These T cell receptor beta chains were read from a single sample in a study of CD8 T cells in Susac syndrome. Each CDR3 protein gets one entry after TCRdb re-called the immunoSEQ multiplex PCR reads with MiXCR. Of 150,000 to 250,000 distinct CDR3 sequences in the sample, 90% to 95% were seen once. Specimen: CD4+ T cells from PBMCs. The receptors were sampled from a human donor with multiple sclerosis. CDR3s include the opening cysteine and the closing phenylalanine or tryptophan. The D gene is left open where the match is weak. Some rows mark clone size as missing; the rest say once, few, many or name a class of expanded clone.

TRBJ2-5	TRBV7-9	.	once	CASSLSQGRVAQYF	TGTGCCAGCAGCTTATCTCAGGGTCGGGTGGCCCAGTACTTC
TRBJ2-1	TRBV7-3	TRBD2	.	CASSLRAGASYNEQFF	TGTGCCAGCAGCTTAAGGGCGGGAGCCTCCTACAATGAGCAGTTCTTC
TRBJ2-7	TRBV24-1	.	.	CATSDLNEQYF	TGTGCCACCAGTGATTTAAACGAGCAGTACTTC
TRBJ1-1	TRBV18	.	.	CASSPWEGSEAFF	TGTGCCAGCTCCCCCTGGGAGGGCAGTGAAGCTTTCTTT
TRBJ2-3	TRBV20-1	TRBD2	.	CSARDPGGLAGRVDTQYF	TGCAGTGCTAGAGATCCGGGGGGACTAGCGGGCCGAGTGGATACGCAGTATTTT
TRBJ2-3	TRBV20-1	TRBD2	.	CSASRTSGNADTQYF	TGCAGTGCCTCCAGGACTAGCGGGAATGCAGATACGCAGTATTTT
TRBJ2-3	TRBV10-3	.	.	CAISGQTSTDTQYF	TGTGCCATTAGCGGACAGACTAGCACAGATACGCAGTATTTT
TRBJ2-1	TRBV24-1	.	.	CATSAGFNEQFF	TGTGCCACCAGTGCCGGATTCAATGAGCAGTTCTTC
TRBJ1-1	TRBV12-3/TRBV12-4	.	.	CASRDRGEVEAFF	TGTGCCAGCAGGGATAGGGGGGAGGTTGAAGCTTTCTTT
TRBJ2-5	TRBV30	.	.	CAWSDILHATQYF	TGTGCCTGGAGTGACATTCTGCACGCGACCCAGTACTTC
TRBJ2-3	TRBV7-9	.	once	CAPGADTQYF	TGTGCCCCTGGGGCAGATACGCAGTATTTT
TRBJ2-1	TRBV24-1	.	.	CATGNRYGEQFF	TGTGCCACCGGGAACAGGTACGGCGAGCAGTTCTTC
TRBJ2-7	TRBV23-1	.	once	CASSQSGQPPYEQYF	TGCGCCAGCAGTCAATCTGGACAGCCACCCTACGAGCAGTACTTC
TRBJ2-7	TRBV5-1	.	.	CASSPMDYRGQYF	TGCGCCAGCAGCCCTATGGACTATCGTGGGCAGTACTTC
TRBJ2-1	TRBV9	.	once	CASSVRGYYNEQFF	TGTGCCAGCAGCGTAAGGGGTTACTACAATGAGCAGTTCTTC
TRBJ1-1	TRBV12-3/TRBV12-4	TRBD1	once	CASSPLRQGATEAFF	TGTGCCAGCAGCCCCCTCCGACAGGGAGCCACTGAAGCTTTCTTT
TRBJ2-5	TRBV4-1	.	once	CASSPGARRETQYF	TGCGCCAGCAGCCCTGGGGCGCGGAGAGAGACCCAGTACTTC
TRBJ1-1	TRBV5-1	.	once	CASSLGREGKAFF	TGCGCCAGCAGCTTGGGCAGGGAGGGGAAAGCTTTCTTT
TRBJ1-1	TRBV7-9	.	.	CASSLRMGTEAFF	TGTGCCAGCAGCTTAAGGATGGGCACTGAAGCTTTCTTT
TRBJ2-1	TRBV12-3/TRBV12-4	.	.	CASSPRASGGYNEQFF	TGTGCCAGCAGTCCGCGAGCCAGCGGAGGCTACAATGAGCAGTTCTTC
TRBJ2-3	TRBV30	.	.	CAWSLSRGPLSTDTQYF	TGTGCCTGGAGTCTTTCGAGGGGACCTTTGAGCACAGATACGCAGTATTTT
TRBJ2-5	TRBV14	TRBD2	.	CASSHPGLAGGETQYF	TGTGCCAGCAGCCATCCGGGACTAGCGGGAGGAGAGACCCAGTACTTC
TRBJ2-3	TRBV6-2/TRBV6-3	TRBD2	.	CASSYRLAGGRDTQYF	TGTGCCAGCAGTTACCGGCTAGCGGGGGGGAGAGATACGCAGTATTTT
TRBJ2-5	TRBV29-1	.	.	CSVGGSLQETQYF	TGCAGCGTCGGTGGGTCTCTACAAGAGACCCAGTACTTC
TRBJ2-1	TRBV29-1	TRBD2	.	CSDGRTSGRGTQFF	TGCAGCGACGGCCGGACTAGCGGGAGGGGGACTCAGTTCTTC